The T cell receptor (beta chain) under discussion was sequenced for a study of cytomegalovirus exposure and HLA in healthy donors. On this clone itself: Its antigen is currently unknown.

Amplification used 60 Vbeta primers and 13 Jbeta primers. Original processing methods: In a later analysis, the count reached 80 million or so unique TCR beta chains, with 10 million to 14 million shared. TCRdb's copy holds only in-frame clones and misses some; the assay was immunoSEQ multiplex PCR. That table is the source of V, J and clone size, and D and trimming were worked out from the DNA. The repertoire includes approximately 120,000 clones, 55% to 75% of them detected once, and under 5% sits in the top ten. Study-wide results and limits: In a later analysis, an Asian-associated ancestry cluster reportedly showed fewer N-insertions than the roughly 730-donor mean.

V was clipped by 3 bases and J by 4 bases; unmatched bases: 11. The CDR3 consists of 17 residues. The germline V gene encodes CDR1 LGHNA and CDR2 YNFKEQ. The rearrangement uses TRBV4-2 and TRBJ2-5; TRBD2 matches at 10 bases. This TCR derives from a man aged 30 to 45 in good health and CMV-seronegative. Sequenced: PBMCs. This chain's CDR3 is CASSQPPKASGGETQYF. DNA for the CDR3: TGTGCCAGCAGCCAGCCTCCAAAGGCTAGCGGGGGAGAGACCCAGTACTTC.